This TCR beta chain comes out of a study of shared clonotypes between healthy human individuals. As originally analysed: Filtering was not the same, since immunoSEQ gave junction-only sequences without quality scores. Measured with immunoSEQ multiplex PCR; TCRdb has only the in-frame clones, and not every one. From that table come the V and J calls and clone size; the DNA was used to work out D and trimming. The table lists some 1,900,000 clones, around 96% of them singletons. The naive CD8 fraction comprised CD45RO-negative cells positively selected for CCR7 and excluded terminally differentiated effector memory CD45RA+ cells. V lost 6 bases and J lost 2; bases outside the gene matches: 8. Germline assignment: CDR1 SNHLY and CDR2 FYNNEI. The CDR3 has 16 amino acids. This clone appeared once. The sample carries other DNA sequences with the same CDR3.

Sequenced material: naive CD8+ T cells sorted from blood. J is TRBJ2-2 and V is TRBV2, with 8 bases lining up with TRBD1. The clonotype comes from a young man in good health. The CDR3, as DNA: TGTGCCAGCAGCGAAACTGGACAGGGAAACACCGGGGAGCTGTTTTTT. It codes for CASSETGQGNTGELFF.